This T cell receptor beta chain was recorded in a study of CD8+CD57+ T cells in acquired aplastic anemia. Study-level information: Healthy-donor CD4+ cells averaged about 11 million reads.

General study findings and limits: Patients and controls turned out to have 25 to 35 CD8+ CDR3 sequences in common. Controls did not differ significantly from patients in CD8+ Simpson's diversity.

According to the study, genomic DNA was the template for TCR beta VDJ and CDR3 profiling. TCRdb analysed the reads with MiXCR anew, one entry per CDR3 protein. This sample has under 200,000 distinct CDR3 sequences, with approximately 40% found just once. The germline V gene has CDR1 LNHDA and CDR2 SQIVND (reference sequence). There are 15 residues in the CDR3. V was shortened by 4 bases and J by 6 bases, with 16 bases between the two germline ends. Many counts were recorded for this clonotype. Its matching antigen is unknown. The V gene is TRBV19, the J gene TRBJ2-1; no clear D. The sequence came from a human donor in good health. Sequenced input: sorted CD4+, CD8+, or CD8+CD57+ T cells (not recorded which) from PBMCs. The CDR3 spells CASSKDRLRTNEQFF. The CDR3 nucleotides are TGTGCCAGTAGTAAGGACCGCCTGAGAACCAATGAGCAGTTCTTC. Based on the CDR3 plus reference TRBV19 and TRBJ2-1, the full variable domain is DGGITQSPKYLFRKEGQNVTLSCEQNLNHDAMYWYRQDPGQGLRLIYYSQIVNDFQKGDIAEGYSVSREKKESFPLTVTSAQKNPTAFYLCASSKDRLRTNEQFFGPGTRLTVL.